Below, one T cell receptor beta chain is given with its context. This clonotype was found a few times. The antigen this receptor binds is unknown. Base qualities are not provided; no much larger clone lies one nucleotide away. Per the publication, the treatment or condition label means: live attenuated yellow fever vaccine strain. PBMCs were isolated from peripheral blood using a standard Ficoll-Paque protocol. CD4 and CD8 T-cell fractions were isolated with Dynabeads CD4 and CD8 positive selection kits. TriZol was used to extract RNA from bulk PBMCs, CD4 and CD8 fractions, and dextramer-positive and dextramer-negative fractions. This record comes from a study of T cells after yellow fever vaccination (dated by TCRdb to about 2019). Study-level background: The SMART-Seq v4 Ultra Low Input RNA kit was used to prepare libraries from fractions with low cell numbers. Bulk TCR alpha and beta repertoires were sequenced longitudinally to track T-cell clones before and after primary and booster YFV17D yellow fever vaccination. Blood was collected at multiple timepoints before and after primary and secondary immunization, and bulk PBMC replicates and cell subsets were isolated. Two healthy male donors, one aged 18 to 30 and one aged 30 to 40 years, made up the cohort. Overall study outcomes, separate from this receptor: The secondary T-cell response was weaker than the primary response but faster, peaking on day 5 instead of day 15. A small fraction of clonotypes showed up in both the CD4 and CD8 compartments, probably as a result of convergent recombination. After the booster, most clones that had expanded after primary vaccination were detected again (around 95% of CD4 and around nine tenths of CD8), suggesting broad maintenance of memory. Because abundant contaminating clonotypes from the bulk population could be contained in FACS-sorted repertoires, computational filtering was required. The study included only a couple of donors, which limits how far the findings can be generalized.

CDR1 SGHRS and CDR2 YFSETQ were looked up in the germline V gene. From the cysteine through the phenylalanine, the CDR3 covers 18 amino acids. Kept here is only the CDR3 DNA, which spans 54 bases and is read in frame from base 1. Trimming takes 4 bases from V and 0 bases from J, and the germline ends sit 17 bases apart. Synthesis of TCR cDNA relied on 5'RACE template switching, a step that introduced a universal primer site along with unique molecular identifiers. cDNA synthesis was primed from both the TCR alpha and TCR beta constant segments. Library amplification used two PCR steps, and the second PCR step added sample barcodes and sequencing adapters. Libraries were sequenced on Illumina HiSeq 2500 (2x100 bp) or NovaSeq (2x150 bp). In the authors' own workflow: Reads were demultiplexed and collapsed into UMI consensus sequences with MIGEC, and V(D)J alignment was performed with MiXCR. Vaccine-responding clonotypes were defined with edgeR using replicate PBMC samples, requiring FDR below 0.01 and a log2 fold change above 5 up to day 15. CD4 or CD8 identity was assigned to each bulk clonotype according to whether the clonotype was present at higher abundance in the sequenced CD4 repertoire or the sequenced CD8 repertoire. The public reads were reanalyzed by TCRdb: fastp trimming at Q25, MiXCR alignment, in-frame beta chains only. Each entry merges the rows of one CDR3 protein and shows their most common DNA and genes. These V and J calls are TCRdb output, not the study's own analysis. This sample lists about 260,000 distinct CDR3 sequences; approximately 13% were detected once. The top ten clones comprise 0.4% to 0.55% of the sample.

The sequence joins TRBV5-1 to TRBJ2-6; a weak D assignment points to TRBD2 (6 bases agree). Source: CD4+ T cells sorted from PBMCs, taken 45 days after the yellow fever booster vaccination. The receptor's source is a man aged 30-40 years who received the YFV17D yellow fever vaccine. The base sequence is TGCGCCAGCAGCACTCCCTCGGTGGGGGGCTCTGGGGCCAACGTCCTGACTTTC. Translation gives CASSTPSVGGSGANVLTF.